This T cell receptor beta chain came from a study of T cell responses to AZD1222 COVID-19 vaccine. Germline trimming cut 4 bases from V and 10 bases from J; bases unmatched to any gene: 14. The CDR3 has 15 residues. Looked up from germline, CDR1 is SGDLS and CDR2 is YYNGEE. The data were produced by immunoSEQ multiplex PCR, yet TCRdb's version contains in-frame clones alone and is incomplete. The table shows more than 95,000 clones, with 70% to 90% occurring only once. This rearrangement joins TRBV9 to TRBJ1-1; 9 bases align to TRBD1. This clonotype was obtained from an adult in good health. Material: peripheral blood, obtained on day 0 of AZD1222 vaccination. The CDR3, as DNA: TGTGCCAGCAGCATAACCGGGACAGGGAAAGAGTTAGCTTTCTTT. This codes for CASSITGTGKELAFF.